The clone carrying this T cell receptor beta chain was observed a single time. Its target is not known. Sequencing was performed with immunoSEQ multiplex PCR; in TCRdb, only in-frame clones are kept and a portion is missing. This sample yields about 45,000 clones, of which 86% are seen a single time; around an eighth belongs to the top ten. The entry originates in a study of OX40 agonist ivuxolimab in advanced cancers. Study overall: Patients received ivuxolimab, an agonistic anti-OX40 (CD134) antibody. Cancers in dose escalation were hepatocellular, melanoma, renal cell and head and neck.

Study-wide results and limits: At 0.1 to 3.0 mg/kg and by week 6, CD4+ and CD8+ T cells in the blood had expanded clonally. People who partly responded at 0.1-3.0 mg/kg had some of the least clonal expansion seen.

Germline-derived CDR1 and CDR2 are MDHEN and SYDVKM. The CDR3 length is 15 residues. Trimming shortened V by 5 bases and J by 4 bases, and 17 bases separated the two germline ends. The sample was CD4+ or CD8+ T cells sorted from blood, taken in a trial of the OX40 agonist ivuxolimab. V gene TRBV28 combines with J gene TRBJ1-1; D is perhaps TRBD1 (5 bases). This sequence originates from an adult with an advanced solid tumor such as melanoma, head and neck, liver or kidney cancer. DNA for the CDR3: TGTGCCAGCAGTCTTCCCAGGGAAGTGGTCACTGAAGCTTTCTTT. Amino acids: CASSLPREVVTEAFF.